This entry concerns a single TCR beta chain. This clone's antigen is unknown. Within one base of it there is no much larger clone, and no base qualities were kept. V trim: 4 bases; J trim: 6 bases; unmatched bases: 3. The germline V gene supplies CDR1 MGHRA and CDR2 YSYEKL. The CDR3 sequence holds 12 residues, the cysteine and phenylalanine included. The read is trimmed to its CDR3 DNA, 36 bases read in frame from base 1. The data stem from a study of shared clonotypes between healthy human individuals (TCRdb year 2020). Regarding the study in general: Two women and three men aged 18 to 49 years were included in the cohort. For each donor, CD4 naive and CD4 memory were each run on three plates, CD8 naive on two plates, and CD8 memory on one plate. The study deeply sequenced blood TCR repertoires of several healthy adults to estimate repertoire size and the extent of clonotype sharing between individuals. To increase sequencing depth and limit assay-specific biases, TCR repertoire library preparation and sequencing were carried out by different laboratories using diverse techniques. Leukapheresis yielded between about 0.85 and 10 billion PBMCs per donor.

Findings and caveats that apply to the study as a whole: Estimated clonotype richness was generally larger for naive than for memory subsets. Sampling was restricted to blood, and TCR repertoires in tissue are likely to differ from TCR repertoires in blood. Pairwise subsampling led to the expectation that sequencing depth would affect the degree of clonotype sharing among donors. The small number of donors limited the genetic and exposure-history diversity represented. Even with the large sequencing depth, rarefaction of the sorted-subset datasets indicated that sequencing was incomplete. Higher generation probabilities were observed for clonotypes shared by all four sorted-subset donors than for non-shared clonotypes. When several donors were compared, the shared fraction of clonotypes was about 5.4% for naive CD4, 3.5% for naive CD8, 2.3% for memory CD4, and around 0.4% for memory CD8.

The donors were healthy, HIV-negative adults who had no recently reported acute infections or vaccinations. Every donor was a Caucasian adult living in Nashville, Tennessee, USA. CD4+ T cells were enriched through magnetic negative selection, after which naive cells were positively selected on CD45RA and the remaining negative fraction served as the memory subset. After blood collection by leukapheresis, PBMCs were isolated using Ficoll-Histopaque density gradient centrifugation and then cryopreserved in the vapor phase of liquid nitrogen. Purity and quantity of every magnetically sorted T cell population were checked by analytical flow cytometry. From each sorted fraction, genomic DNA was isolated and quantified by UV absorbance on a Nanodrop 2000c. Using the deep immunoSEQ assay, TCR CDR3 regions were amplified from genomic DNA by multiplex PCR. For each cell subset, the extracted genomic DNA was distributed evenly across all wells of several immunoSEQ 96-well plates, and each plate served as one replicate. Each replicate PCR for sorted subsets received about 220 ng genomic DNA, equal to about 30,000 T cell genomes. Purified libraries were measured with a Qubit 3.0 fluorometer, size-checked on a Bioanalyzer 2100, and measured again with the KAPA Library Quantification kit. Every immunoSEQ 96-well plate was sequenced on a dedicated single-read 150-cycle Illumina NextSeq 550 flow cell. The original pipeline was this. Because the immunoSEQ output held only junctional sequences and lacked quality scores, the filtering could not match the filtering applied to full-length reads. To assign V/J genes and CDR3, sequences were annotated against IMGT germline references using PyIR, a Python wrapper for IgBLAST v1.9. Reads were filtered out if the reads had weak V/J assignments (E-value above 1e-6), no CDR3, stop codons, out-of-frame junctions, or ambiguous translated residues. A V3J clonotype was defined by an identical inferred V gene, J gene, and CDR3 amino acid sequence. The percentage overlap between two repertoires was calculated by dividing the number of shared unique clonotypes by the size of the smaller repertoire. RTK rarefaction, the Chao1 estimator, and Recon v2.1 estimates of unobserved clonotypes were used to assess repertoire richness. OLGA was used to compute generation probabilities for all TCRbeta clonotypes that the gDNA method yielded from a few donors. TCRdb limited this immuneACCESS table to in-frame rearrangements with V and J called. A share of clones is missing; checked studies link under half to unresolved V genes, and the rest is unexplained. Clone size and the V and J calls come from that table; the DNA yielded D and trimming. In this sample the table shows roughly 300,000 clones, over 70% of which occur a single time. The ten largest account for about 9.4% of the sample.

The chain is encoded by TRBV4-1 joined to TRBJ2-7; 7 bases in the junction line up with TRBD1. Sample: memory CD4+ T cells sorted from blood. The cell subset or site tag for this specimen amounts to: CD45RA-negative fraction. The clonotype originates from a man in his thirties or forties in good health. The CDR3 protein sequence reads: CASSPGQLEQYF. At the DNA level, the sequence is TGCGCCAGCAGCCCGGGACAGCTCGAGCAGTACTTC.